The present TCR beta chain was sequenced within a study of TIL therapy for anti-PD-1-resistant metastatic lung cancer. Study information: Tumors were harvested before any PD-1/PD-L1 blockade. Most patients had lung adenocarcinoma. Tumors carried a median about 1.6 non-synonymous mutations per megabase.

This was the immunoSEQ v3 assay. The repertoire was sequenced with immunoSEQ multiplex PCR; TCRdb's copy has only in-frame clones and lacks some. This table holds tens of thousands of clones, around 87% found once. Per germline, CDR1 MNHEY and CDR2 SVGAGI. Trimming took off 6 bases at V and 4 bases at J, with 10 bases between the two ends. The CDR3 is 13 residues long. Sample time point: pre-treatment sample, taken before nivolumab and TIL therapy. Enrollment ran from late 2017 to early 2020. V and J are TRBV6-5 and TRBJ2-1, with D possibly matching TRBD1 (5 bases). Sequencing used blood, obtained at baseline. This clonotype was obtained from a person between 25 and 80 years old with non-small cell lung cancer. The CDR3 nucleotides are TGTGCCAGCAGAGACAGATTTTACAATGAGCAGTTCTTC. This gives the protein CASRDRFYNEQFF.